The next 24 T cell receptor beta chains were all read from a single sample in a study of blood T cell repertoires in COVID-19 (dated by TCRdb to 2020 to 2021). The method behind the library was the immunoSEQ multiplex PCR assay. Not all clones reach the TCRdb copy of this immuneACCESS table, which keeps in-frame sequences only. Checked studies attribute under half of the gap to unresolved V genes and leave the rest unexplained. For this sample there are approximately 170,000 clones; 85% to 90% appear just once. The top ten constitute roughly 4% of the sample. The sequencing input was peripheral blood. These TCRs come from a woman in her 70s with acute or convalescent COVID-19.

In its sample, this clone was seen once. The chain employs TRBV7-9 and TRBJ1-4; possible D gene TRBD1, 6 bases. In germline, CDR1 is SEHNR, CDR2 FQNEAQ (reference sequence). The CDR3 is made up of 17 amino acids. Between the trimmed V and J ends, which lost 4 bases and 7 bases, there was a span of 22 bases. DNA for the CDR3: TGTGCCAGCAGCTCGGACAGTTTTAGGGTCGGTAGTGAAAAACTGTTTTTT. It yields the protein CASSSDSFRVGSEKLFF. Drawing the rest from reference TRBV7-9 and TRBJ1-4, the complete variable domain is DTGVSQNPRHKITKRGQNVTFRCDPISEHNRLYWYRQTLGQGPEFLTYFQNEAQLEKSRLLSDRFSAERPKGSFSTLEIQRTEQGDSAMYLCASSSDSFRVGSEKLFFGSGTQLSVL.

J is TRBJ1-3 and V is TRBV7-9; 8 bases match TRBD1. Looked up from germline, CDR1 is SEHNR and CDR2 is FQNEAQ (reference sequence). With V trimmed by 5 bases and J by 0 bases, 9 bases remained unmatched. CDR3 size: 17 residues. This CDR3 is CASSPGGRRSSGNTIYF. For the CDR3, the DNA is TGTGCCAGCAGCCCAGGGGGCAGGCGATCCTCTGGAAACACCATATATTTT.

The V and J genes are TRBV6-1 and TRBJ2-7, with D hard to call. This CDR3 spans 15 amino acids. The germline V gene has CDR1 MNHNS and CDR2 SASEGT. Trimming left V 2 bases short and J 0 bases short, with 11 bases between. CDR3 protein: CASSEMSWASYEQYF. In DNA, the CDR3 is TGTGCCAGCAGTGAAATGTCATGGGCCTCCTACGAGCAGTACTTC.

This clone was counted once. The gene calls are TRBV15 and TRBJ1-6; no definite D call. The germline V and J ends were trimmed by 0 bases and 8 bases, with 5 bases remaining between them. This CDR3 is 13 amino acids long. Germline V CDR1 and CDR2: LNHNV, YYDKDF (reference sequence). CDR3 residues: CATSRDPDSPLHF. Here the CDR3 DNA reads TGTGCCACCAGCAGAGATCCCGATTCACCCCTCCACTTT.

V gene TRBV18 combines with J gene TRBJ2-2, with 7 bases that match TRBD1. Germline lookup yields CDR1 KGHSH and CDR2 LQKENI. The V and J ends lost 3 bases and 3 bases, in that order; junction bases with no gene match: 4. The CDR3 totals 15 residues. The CDR3 DNA reads as TGTGCCAGCTCACCCGGACAGGTGCACACCGGGGAGCTGTTTTTT. Its translation: CASSPGQVHTGELFF.

CDR3 amino acids: CSVEEVREVVNGYTF. The CDR3 bases are TGCAGCGTTGAAGAGGTCAGGGAAGTGGTCAATGGCTACACCTTC. The chain carries TRBV29-1 and TRBJ1-2; the D gene is possibly TRBD1 (5 bases). The CDR3 covers 15 residues. V was cut by 0 bases and J by 6 bases, with 17 bases left in between. In germline, CDR1 is SQVTM, CDR2 ANQGSEA.

The chain links TRBV9 to TRBJ1-2, with 9 bases fitting TRBD1. The trim removed 3 bases at V and 4 bases at J, leaving 4 bases unmatched. This CDR3 spans 14 amino acids. CDR1 and CDR2 from the germline V gene are SGDLS and YYNGEE. The CDR3 DNA follows: TGTGCCAGCAGCGCACCGACAGGGGGCTATGGCTACACCTTC. This encodes CASSAPTGGYGYTF.

The rearrangement links TRBV5-1 to TRBJ1-1; TRBD1 is a possible D gene (6 bases). The CDR3 length is 15 residues. V lost 4 bases and J 4 bases, leaving 17 bases between the germline ends. Per the germline V gene, CDR1 is SGHRS and CDR2 is YFSETQ. For the CDR3, the DNA is TGCGCCAGCAGCCCGGGACAAAACGTTGTCACTGAAGCTTTCTTT. This translates into CASSPGQNVVTEAFF.

This chain joins TRBV5-1 and TRBJ2-1; 7 bases are a match to TRBD1. This CDR3 contains 17 residues. Germline CDR1 SGHRS, CDR2 YFSETQ. V was clipped by 1 base and J by 3 bases; unmatched bases: 10. Written as DNA, the CDR3 is TGCGCCAGCAGCTTGTACAGGGGACGCACGCTCTACAATGAGCAGTTCTTC. Translating gives CASSLYRGRTLYNEQFF.

CDR3 amino acids: CASSSSPDRVGSPLHF. The CDR3 DNA is TGTGCCAGCAGCTCCTCACCGGACAGGGTGGGTTCACCCCTCCACTTT. The J gene is TRBJ1-6, the V gene TRBV5-8; 8 bases align to TRBD1. The CDR3 is 16 amino acids. V lost 3 bases to trimming and J lost 9 bases; unmatched junction nucleotides: 11. Germline V gene sequence: CDR1 SGHTS, CDR2 YDEGEE.

The V call is TRBV7-2, the J call TRBJ2-3, with 8 bases lining up with TRBD2. The length of the CDR3 is 15 residues. Germline CDR1 is SGHTA and CDR2 is FQGNSA. V lost 5 bases, J lost 4 bases, and 8 bases stayed unmatched. The CDR3 DNA follows: TGTGCCAGCAGCCGGGTAGCGGGGAGTGCAGATACGCAGTATTTT. Amino acids: CASSRVAGSADTQYF.

The rearrangement links TRBV10-3 to TRBJ2-3; D uncertain. Trimming removed 3 bases from V and 7 bases from J, with 11 bases in between. Germline V gene sequence: CDR1 ENHRY, CDR2 SYGVKD. This CDR3 contains 13 residues. This CDR3 is CAISESPSNTQYF. CDR3 in DNA: TGTGCCATCAGTGAATCCCCCAGTAATACGCAGTATTTT.

The V and J genes are TRBV24-1 and TRBJ2-3; 7 nucleotides agree with TRBD2. CDR1 is KGHDR, CDR2 SFDVKD, per germline. Germline trimming cut 0 bases from V and 2 bases from J; bases unmatched to any gene: 7. The length of the CDR3 is 17 residues. The chain's CDR3 is CATSDLETSPNTDTQYF. In DNA, the CDR3 is TGTGCCACCAGTGATTTGGAGACTAGCCCTAACACAGATACGCAGTATTTT.

The chain joins TRBV5-1 to TRBJ1-4; 9 bases agree with TRBD1. CDR3 length equals 19 residues. Per germline, CDR1 SGHRS and CDR2 YFSETQ. V gave up 0 bases and J gave up 0 bases; unmatched junction bases: 9. The DNA of the CDR3 is TGCGCCAGCAGCTTGGGCCGAAGGGACAGGGAAGCAACTAATGAAAAACTGTTTTTT. Translation gives CASSLGRRDREATNEKLFF. The variable domain in full, completed from reference TRBV5-1 and TRBJ1-4, reads KAGVTQTPRYLIKTRGQQVTLSCSPISGHRSVSWYQQTPGQGLQFLFEYFSETQRNKGNFPGRFSGRQFSNSRSEMNVSTLELGDSALYLCASSLGRRDREATNEKLFFGSGTQLSVL.

The rearrangement uses TRBV3-1 (or the pseudogene TRBV3-2) and TRBJ2-1, with 7 bases that match TRBD1. The CDR3 covers 14 residues. The germline gives CDR1 LGHDT, CDR2 YNNKEL (reference sequence). Germline trimming cut 4 bases from V and 7 bases from J; bases unmatched to any gene: 7. The CDR3 DNA sequence: TGTGCCAGCAGCCCGGGACAGCTTGGGAATGAGCAGTTCTTC. Residues: CASSPGQLGNEQFF.

DNA for the CDR3: TGTGCCAGCAGGTCGTCCGGCGGGGCGGGCGGGGAGCTGTTTTTT. Protein sequence: CASRSSGGAGGELFF. The chain recombines TRBV2 with TRBJ2-2, with a tentative D call TRBD2 (6 bases). V lost 6 bases and J lost 7, with 18 bases in between. The CDR3 runs to 15 residues. Germline V gene data show CDR1 as SNHLY and CDR2 as FYNNEI.

The genes are TRBV19 and TRBJ1-2; D perhaps matches TRBD1 (6 bases). Trimming pared 4 bases from V and 3 bases from J, leaving 18 bases between. The germline gives CDR1 LNHDA, CDR2 SQIVND (reference sequence). The CDR3 extends over 16 amino acids. CDR3 sequence: CASSTPVGGQDYGYTF. The CDR3 DNA follows: TGTGCCAGTAGTACCCCCGTGGGGGGGCAAGACTATGGCTACACCTTC.

This clone was seen a few times. V usage is TRBV30 and J usage is TRBJ1-1, with D maybe TRBD1 (5 bases). The CDR3 sequence is 13 residues long. In germline, CDR1 is GTSNPN, CDR2 SVGIG (reference sequence). V lost 3 bases and J 5 bases, leaving 13 bases between the germline ends. Written as DNA, the CDR3 is TGTGCCTGGAGCGGACAAGTCGGGACTGAAGCTTTCTTT. This gives the protein CAWSGQVGTEAFF. The whole variable domain, filled in from reference TRBV30 and TRBJ1-1, reads SQTIHQWPATLVQPVGSPLSLECTVEGTSNPNLYWYRQAAGRGLQLLFYSVGIGQISSEVPQNLSASRPQDRQFILSSKKLLLSDSGFYLCAWSGQVGTEAFFGQGTRLTVV.

This clone was detected only once. The rearrangement uses TRBV11-2 and TRBJ1-1; D might be TRBD1 (6 bases). The CDR3 runs to 13 residues. V lost 5 bases to trimming and J lost 10 bases, with 17 bases between them. CDR1 is SGHAT and CDR2 is FQNNGV in the germline V gene. CDR3 DNA sequence: TGTGCCAGCAGCCCGCGACAGGCGGCGTTAGCTTTCTTT. Its translation: CASSPRQAALAFF. Complete variable domain (other parts from reference TRBV11-2 and TRBJ1-1): EAGVAQSPRYKIIEKRQSVAFWCNPISGHATLYWYQQILGQGPKLLIQFQNNGVVDDSQLPKDRFSAERLKGVDSTLKIQPAKLEDSAVYLCASSPRQAALAFFGQGTRLTVV.

The DNA for the CDR3 is TGTGCCAGCAGCTTCAGGGTTAGCACAGATACGCAGTATTTT. This sequence encodes CASSFRVSTDTQYF. The V and J genes are TRBV6-2 or TRBV6-3 and TRBJ2-3; TRBD1 is a possible D gene (5 bases). Germline loops: CDR1 MNHEY, CDR2 SVGEGT. V was cut by 6 bases and J by 0 bases, with 10 bases left in between. The CDR3 runs to 14 residues.

In DNA, the CDR3 is TGTGCCAGCAGCTTGGGGGCCCATTCACCCCTCCACTTT. It specifies CASSLGAHSPLHF. The chain is built from TRBV7-3 and TRBJ1-6; tentatively, D is TRBD1 (6 bases). The germline gives CDR1 SGHTA, CDR2 FQGTGA. The CDR3 has 13 amino acids. Trimming pared 3 bases from V and 8 bases from J, leaving 8 bases between.

The chain joins TRBV18 to TRBJ2-3; D is unclear. This CDR3 spans 15 amino acids. The ends were cut back, 1 base at V and 6 bases at J, with 14 bases in the middle. Germline V gene sequence: CDR1 KGHSH, CDR2 LQKENI. The CDR3 sequence: CASSPLTQSRDTQYF. CDR3 DNA: TGTGCCAGCTCACCACTTACCCAGTCCAGGGATACGCAGTATTTT.

This clone was counted a single time. The chain combines TRBV5-1 with TRBJ1-2; a possible D gene is TRBD1 (6 bases). The germline gives CDR1 SGHRS, CDR2 YFSETQ. The germline V and J ends were trimmed by 4 bases and 4 bases, with 17 bases remaining between them. This CDR3 spans 15 amino acids. The DNA for the CDR3 is TGCGCCAGCAGCCTCACCGCTACAGGGACCTATGGCTACACCTTC. This sequence encodes CASSLTATGTYGYTF.

This chain joins TRBV6-2 or TRBV6-3 and TRBJ2-2, with TRBD2 matching 11 bases. This CDR3 has 18 amino acids. CDR1 MNHEY and CDR2 SVGEGT come from the germline V gene. The trim removed 0 bases at V and 3 bases at J, leaving 6 bases unmatched. The CDR3 reads CASSYSPLLAGDTGELFF. CDR3 nucleotides: TGTGCCAGCAGTTACTCCCCACTACTAGCGGGGGACACCGGGGAGCTGTTTTTT.